This TCR beta chain was obtained from a study of T cell changes during pregnancy in multiple sclerosis. Germline V gives CDR1 MDHEN, CDR2 SYDVKM. This CDR3 region has 13 residues. The germline V and J ends were trimmed by 7 bases and 4 bases, with 14 bases remaining between them. TCRdb's table, derived via immunoSEQ multiplex PCR, lists solely in-frame clones and lacks some. The sample yields about 45,000 clones, roughly 89% seen once. This clone was observed once. The material sequenced was peripheral blood, taken in the first trimester of pregnancy. The TCR originated in a female donor with multiple sclerosis, enrolled in a pregnancy study. This chain joins TRBV28 and TRBJ2-7, with D perhaps matching TRBD2 (6 bases). The CDR3: CASTRLAPYEQYF. In nucleotides, the CDR3 is TGTGCCAGCACTCGGCTAGCGCCGTACGAGCAGTACTTC.